In this sample, the clone carrying this T cell receptor beta chain turned up many times. This specimen comes from a study of blood T cell repertoires in COVID-19. Study summary: Donors in the United States, Italy and Spain gave samples during acute or convalescent COVID-19. Sources were T cells, B-cell-depleted T cells, or PBMCs; the material itself was cDNA or gDNA.

Original handling: Counts of nucleated cells, estimated from reference gene primer amplification, were obtained. Measured with immunoSEQ multiplex PCR; TCRdb has only the in-frame clones, and not every one. V, J and clone size derive from that table, while D and trimming were established from the DNA sequence. The table has some 220,000 clones, 80% to 90% seen once. CDR3 size: 15 residues. Germline V gene data show CDR1 as ENHRY and CDR2 as SYGVKD. Unmatched junction bases numbered 11, after V lost 8 bases and J lost 6 bases. The origin of this receptor is a man aged 50 to 59 who had recovered from COVID-19. Source material: peripheral blood. This rearrangement joins TRBV10-3 to TRBJ1-5; 9 bases line up with TRBD1. The CDR3 is CAISPGTGSSQPQHF. The CDR3, as DNA: TGTGCCATCTCACCCGGGACAGGGTCTTCTCAGCCCCAGCATTTT.